The clone carrying this T cell receptor beta chain showed up just a few times. V was cut by 1 base and J by 8 bases, with 7 bases left in between. The CDR3 contains 12 residues. The data originate from a study of response to subunit inactivated influenza vaccine. TCRdb redid the calling of the RT-PCR reads with MiXCR, one entry per CDR3 protein. The sample lists hundreds of thousands of distinct CDR3 sequences, about 25% seen once, with approximately 1.9% in the top ten. This clonotype originated in a man aged 45-65 years who received an inactivated influenza vaccine. The chain recombines TRBV12-3 or TRBV12-4 with TRBJ2-3, with D hard to call. The sample here was CD4+ T cells sorted from PBMCs, taken around 5 days after vaccination. CDR3 in amino acids: CASSLGSTTQYF. The CDR3 DNA reads as TGTGCCAGCAGTTTAGGAAGTACTACGCAGTATTTT.